This entry is about one T cell receptor beta chain. These data are taken from a study of blood T cell repertoires in COVID-19. Study-level background: Both acute and convalescent COVID-19 samples were obtained from the United States, Italy and Spain. Nucleic acid was either cDNA or gDNA, and it came from T cells, B-cell-depleted T cells, or PBMCs.

This CDR3 contains 15 residues. Germline V CDR1 and CDR2: SGHKS, YYEKEE (reference sequence). V shed 3 bases, J shed 4 bases, and the junction held 3 bases outside the gene matches. How the authors handled the data: Using reference gene primer amplification, nucleated cell counts were estimated. Sequencing used immunoSEQ multiplex PCR; TCRdb keeps in-frame clones, though not all of them. The V and J calls and clone size come from that table; D and trimming were worked out from the DNA. The sample yields roughly 100,000 clones, around 73% seen once. The receptor's source is a man aged 60 to 69 with active or convalescent COVID-19. Sequencing used peripheral blood. This chain joins TRBV5-5 and TRBJ1-5; 11 nucleotides align to TRBD1. DNA for the CDR3: TGTGCCAGCAGCTGGGGACAGGGGGAAAATCAGCCCCAGCATTTT. This sequence encodes CASSWGQGENQPQHF.